This TCR beta chain was obtained from a study of blood T cell repertoires in COVID-19. About the research overall: Some COVID-19 samples were acute and others convalescent; all came from the United States, Italy and Spain.

Data came from immunoSEQ multiplex PCR; TCRdb stores just in-frame clones and leaves some out. In the table there are tens of thousands of clones, about 86% of which are singletons. There are 15 residues in the CDR3. Germline values: CDR1 GTSNPN, CDR2 SVGIG (reference sequence). V gave up 5 bases and J gave up 4 bases; unmatched junction bases: 10. The TCR was taken from a woman of 80 years or more in a cohort sampled during active or convalescent COVID-19. The specimen sequenced was peripheral blood. The V gene is TRBV30, the J gene TRBJ1-3, with 8 nucleotides matching TRBD1. CDR3 amino acids: CAWLRTGPPGNTIYF. The CDR3 DNA reads TGTGCCTGGTTACGGACAGGGCCACCGGGAAACACCATATATTTT.